This T cell receptor beta chain was captured by sequencing in a study of blood T cell repertoires in COVID-19 (dated by TCRdb to the early 2020s). General notes on the study: The collaborator samples originated in the United States, Italy and Spain and spanned the acute and convalescent phases of COVID-19. The prospective study material was composed of cDNA or gDNA derived from T cells, B-cell-depleted T cells, or PBMCs. Subjects who had been exposed to COVID-19, were actively infected with it, or had recovered from it provided the deeply sampled blood TCRbeta repertoires that made up the dataset. The repertoires were released in a freely available public database meant as a resource for research on the immune response to SARS-CoV-2. Samples were obtained from the ongoing ImmuneRACE study (first 160 participants) and from over 1,000 subjects provided by 6 global collaborators. Sample metadata almost always included a de-identified subject ID, COVID-19 status, age in years and sex. HLA class I and class II types, where available, came from metadata supplied by the sample provider rather than from assay-based typing.

Whole blood was collected in K2EDTA tubes by collaborating institutions according to the institutions' own protocols. For TCRbeta analysis, collaborator samples were shipped as frozen whole blood, as isolated PBMCs, or as DNA extracted from either sample type. General findings and caveats noted by the study authors: Clinical and demographic metadata were provided uncurated, with the amount varying by source and participant.

About this clone itself: There is no known antigen for this receptor. One base away there is no much larger clone; base qualities are not given.

Germline trimming: 6 bases from V, 7 bases from J; junction bases outside gene matches: 20. From the cysteine up to the phenylalanine, the CDR3 has a length of 18 residues. Of the read, only the CDR3 DNA is kept; its 54 bases are in frame from base 1. Looking up the germline V gene yields CDR1 KGHSH and CDR2 LQKENI. TCRbeta CDR3 regions were amplified from genomic DNA using the immunoSEQ Assay, a bias-controlled multiplex PCR. As for the authors' bioinformatics: The number of nucleated cells in each sample was estimated from the amplification of reference gene primers within the assay. Sequence reads were collapsed and filtered to measure the absolute abundance of every unique TCRbeta CDR3 rearrangement. For each sample, productive Simpson clonality was calculated by taking the square root of Simpson's diversity index across productive rearrangements. In TCRdb, the immuneACCESS table is reduced to in-frame sequences with V and J assigned. These tables do not hold every clone; where another copy was compared, an unresolved V gene accounts for under half, and the others remain unexplained. The V and J calls and the clone size are those of that table, but D and trimming were determined from the DNA. The table for this sample lists some 41,000 clones; 75% to 90% of them were counted only once. The ten most abundant clones make up approximately 10% of the sample.

The chain is assembled from TRBV18 and TRBJ2-1; 8 central nucleotides agree with TRBD1. The clonotype was recovered from a woman of 80 years or more with active COVID-19. The sequenced material came from peripheral blood. The DNA reads as follows: TGTGCCAGCTCTCAGAACGCCGGAGAGCAGGGGGCGCGGAATGAGCAGTTCTTC. Translated, this is CASSQNAGEQGARNEQFF.